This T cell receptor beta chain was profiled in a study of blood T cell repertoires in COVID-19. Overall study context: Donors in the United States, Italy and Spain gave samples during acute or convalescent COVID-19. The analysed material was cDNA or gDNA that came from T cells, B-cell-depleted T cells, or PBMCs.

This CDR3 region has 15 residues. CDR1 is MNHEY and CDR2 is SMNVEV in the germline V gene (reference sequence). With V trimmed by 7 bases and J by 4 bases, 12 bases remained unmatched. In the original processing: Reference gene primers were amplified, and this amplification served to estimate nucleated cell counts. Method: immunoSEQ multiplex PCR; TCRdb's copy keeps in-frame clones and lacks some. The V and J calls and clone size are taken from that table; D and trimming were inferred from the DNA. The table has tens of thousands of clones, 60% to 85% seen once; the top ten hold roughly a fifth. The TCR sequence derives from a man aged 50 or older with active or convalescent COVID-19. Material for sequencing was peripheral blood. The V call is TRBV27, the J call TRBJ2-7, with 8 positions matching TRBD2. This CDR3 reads CASTPWSSGLYEQYF. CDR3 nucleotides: TGTGCCAGCACCCCATGGTCTAGCGGGTTATACGAGCAGTACTTC.